Listed below are T cell receptor beta chains from one sample, sequenced in a study of beta chain features in type 1 diabetes. Method: immunoSEQ multiplex PCR; TCRdb's copy keeps in-frame clones and lacks some. The profile covers 240,000 or so clones, with about 26% appearing a single time and roughly 4.1% taken by the ten largest. Specimen: central memory CD4+ T cells from blood. These receptors were collected from a man aged 25-40 years in good health. CDR3s leave out the opening cysteine and the closing phenylalanine or tryptophan. Size is stated for part of the rows, as once, few or many counts, or as a class when the clone is expanded.

ASSLQGSRGNSPLH	NA	TRBV2
ASSQSRGENEQF	few	TRBV4-3
ASSLSSGGKNEQF	NA	TRBV5-1
SAEAAGELF	few	TRBV20-1
ASSLSSGPTGELF	NA	TRBV5-1
ASSPTGANNEQF	NA	TRBV7-9
ASSQDQAGAYEQY	NA	TRBV4-3
ASSLAGSSTDTQY	few	TRBV5-4
AWSRGNTGELF	NA	TRBV30
ASSSRESQY	NA	TRBV28
ASSDYNEQF	many	TRBV2
ASSTRSGKDLNEQF	NA	TRBV6-6
AISETERGIQY	few	TRBV10-3
SVENNAFNYGYT	few	TRBV29-1
ASTSGHTEAF	few	TRBV28
ASSLPRGLAGPTYNEQF	many	TRBV7-2
AISDGQGSVPLH	NA	TRBV10-3
ASSQDRGLAAF	NA	TRBV4-3
ASSQNRGNIQY	few	TRBV4-1
ASSGRGQGDGYT	few	TRBV2
ASSLPLTVSTYGYT	few	TRBV7-9
SVETGREAQY	NA	TRBV29-1
ASSLLGVETQY	NA	TRBV5-4
ASSTYEQY	few	TRBV2
ASSYSPGYTHEQY	NA	TRBV6-5
ASSLVGATNYGYT	NA	TRBV5-4
ASSKGQGDTQY	NA	TRBV5-1
SSGQGTDTQY	many	TRBV29-1
ASRTLGNEQF	NA	TRBV5-6
ASSPLGQRSTDTQY	NA	TRBV18
ASSSNPRQGGLSDV	NA	TRBV5-5
ASSLDREETQY	few	TRBV5-4
ASSVTGSSYNEQF	NA	TRBV9
ASSFLDGTEAF	NA	TRBV27
ASKGNRGTNEQF	few	TRBV6-5